These 2 T cell receptor beta chains were sequenced from one sample in a study of molecular identifiers for immune sequencing clone quantification. TCRdb re-analysed the PCR reads in MiXCR, keeping a single row per CDR3 protein. Of around 480,000 distinct CDR3 sequences in the sample, roughly 24% were seen once. The specimen sequenced was naive CD8+ T cells from blood, with Jurkat cell RNA spiked in. This sample's subset: FACS-sorted CD8+CD4-CCR7+CD45RA+ naive T cells. These receptors all stem from a human donor in good health. Some libraries in this study had Jurkat cell RNA spiked in.

This clonotype was observed a single time. J is TRBJ2-2 and V is TRBV28; D not certain. CDR3 length: 13 amino acids. Per germline, CDR1 MDHEN and CDR2 SYDVKM. V shed 8 bases and J shed 7 bases, with 14 bases lying between them. In DNA, the CDR3 is TGTGCCAGCGGTTCACTCTATGGCGGGGAGCTGTTTTTT. Translated: CASGSLYGGELFF.

This clonotype showed up just a few times. The chain employs TRBV4-3 and TRBJ1-6, with D uncertain. V was clipped by 1 base and J by 8 bases, with 12 bases between them. Germline V gives CDR1 LGHNA, CDR2 YSLEER. This CDR3 has 15 residues. The CDR3 nucleotides are TGCGCCAGCAGCCAAGGTCTAGTCGAGGATTCACCCCTCCACTTT. Amino acid sequence: CASSQGLVEDSPLHF.